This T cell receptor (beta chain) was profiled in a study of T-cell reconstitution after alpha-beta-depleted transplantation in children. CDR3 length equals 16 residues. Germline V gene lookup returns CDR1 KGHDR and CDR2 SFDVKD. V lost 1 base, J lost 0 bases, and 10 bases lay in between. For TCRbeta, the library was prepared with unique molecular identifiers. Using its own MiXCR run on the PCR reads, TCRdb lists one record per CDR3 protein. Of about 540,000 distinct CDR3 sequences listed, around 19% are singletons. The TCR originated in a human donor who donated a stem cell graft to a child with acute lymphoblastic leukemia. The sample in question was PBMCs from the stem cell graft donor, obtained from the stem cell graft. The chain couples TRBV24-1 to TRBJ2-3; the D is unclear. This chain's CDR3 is CATSDFFSSSTDTQYF. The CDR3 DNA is TGTGCCACCAGTGATTTCTTCAGCTCTAGCACAGATACGCAGTATTTT.